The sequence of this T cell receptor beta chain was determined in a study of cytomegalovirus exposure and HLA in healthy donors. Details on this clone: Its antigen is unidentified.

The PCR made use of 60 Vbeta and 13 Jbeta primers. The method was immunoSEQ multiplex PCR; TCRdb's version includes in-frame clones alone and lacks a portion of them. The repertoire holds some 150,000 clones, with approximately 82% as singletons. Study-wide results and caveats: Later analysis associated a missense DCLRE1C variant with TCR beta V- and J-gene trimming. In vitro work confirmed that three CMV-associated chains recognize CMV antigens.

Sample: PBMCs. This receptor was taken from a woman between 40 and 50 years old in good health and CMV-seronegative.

The CDR3 sequence: CASSLVAREGQFF. The CDR3 nucleotides are TGTGCCAGCAGCTTAGTTGCGCGGGAGGGACAGTTCTTC. The chain combines TRBV7-9 with TRBJ2-1, with 9 bases fitting TRBD2. V lost 1 base, J lost 13 bases, and 5 bases stayed unmatched. CDR1 and CDR2 (germline): SEHNR, FQNEAQ (reference sequence). The CDR3 has 13 amino acids. Using reference TRBV7-9 and TRBJ2-1 for the parts outside the CDR3, the full variable domain is DTGVSQNPRHKITKRGQNVTFRCDPISEHNRLYWYRQTLGQGPEFLTYFQNEAQLEKSRLLSDRFSAERPKGSFSTLEIQRTEQGDSAMYLCASSLVAREGQFFGPGTRLTVL.